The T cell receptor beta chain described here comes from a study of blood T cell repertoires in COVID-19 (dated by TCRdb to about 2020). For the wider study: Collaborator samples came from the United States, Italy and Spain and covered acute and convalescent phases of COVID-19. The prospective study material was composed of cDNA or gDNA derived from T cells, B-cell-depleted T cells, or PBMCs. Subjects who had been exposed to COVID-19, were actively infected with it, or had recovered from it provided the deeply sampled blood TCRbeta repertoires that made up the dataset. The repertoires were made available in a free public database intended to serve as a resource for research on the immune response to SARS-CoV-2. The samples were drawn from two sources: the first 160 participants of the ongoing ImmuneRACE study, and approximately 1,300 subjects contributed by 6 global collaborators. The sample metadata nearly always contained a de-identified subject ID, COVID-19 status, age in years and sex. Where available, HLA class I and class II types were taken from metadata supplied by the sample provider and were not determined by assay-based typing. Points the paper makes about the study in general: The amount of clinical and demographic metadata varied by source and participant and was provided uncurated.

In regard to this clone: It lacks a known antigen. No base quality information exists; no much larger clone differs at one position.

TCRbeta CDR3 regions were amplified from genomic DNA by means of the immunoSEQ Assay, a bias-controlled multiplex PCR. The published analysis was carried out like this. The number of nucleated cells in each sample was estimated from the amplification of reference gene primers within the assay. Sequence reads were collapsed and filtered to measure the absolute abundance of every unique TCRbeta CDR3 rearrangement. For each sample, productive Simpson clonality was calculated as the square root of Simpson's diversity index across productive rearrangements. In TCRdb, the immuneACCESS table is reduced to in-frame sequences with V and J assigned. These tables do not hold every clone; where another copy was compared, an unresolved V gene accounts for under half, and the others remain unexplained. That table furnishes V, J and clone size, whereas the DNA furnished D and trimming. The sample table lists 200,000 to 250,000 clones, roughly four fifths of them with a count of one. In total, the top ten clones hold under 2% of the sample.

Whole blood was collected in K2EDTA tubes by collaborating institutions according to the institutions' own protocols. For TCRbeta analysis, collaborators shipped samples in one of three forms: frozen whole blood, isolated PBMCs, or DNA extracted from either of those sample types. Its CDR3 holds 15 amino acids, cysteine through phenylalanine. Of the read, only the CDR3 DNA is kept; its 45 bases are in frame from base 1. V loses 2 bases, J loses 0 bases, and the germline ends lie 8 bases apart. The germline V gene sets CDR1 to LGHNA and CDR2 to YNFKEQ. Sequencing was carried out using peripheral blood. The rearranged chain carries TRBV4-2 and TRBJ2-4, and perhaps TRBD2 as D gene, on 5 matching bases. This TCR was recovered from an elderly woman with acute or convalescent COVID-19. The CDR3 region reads CASSQTSVAKNIQYF. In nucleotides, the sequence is TGTGCCAGCAGCCAAACTAGTGTAGCCAAAAACATTCAGTACTTC.